This TCR beta chain emerged from a study of T-cell reconstitution after alpha-beta-depleted transplantation in children. CDR3 size: 20 residues. V lost 3 bases, J lost 2 bases, and 14 bases stayed unmatched. A library of TCRbeta sequences, prepared with unique molecular identifiers, was generated. TCRdb reanalysed the PCR reads using MiXCR and keeps one entry per CDR3 protein. The table has roughly 400,000 distinct CDR3 sequences, over 20% seen once. The material sequenced was PBMCs from the stem cell graft donor, taken from the stem cell graft. This TCR was recovered from a human donor who donated a stem cell graft to a child with acute myeloid leukemia. The chain joins TRBV12-3 or TRBV12-4 to TRBJ2-6, with TRBD1 identical over 9 bases. The chain's CDR3 is CASSLGRLLTGGTGANVLTF. Written as DNA, the CDR3 is TGTGCCAGCAGTTTGGGGCGACTGTTGACAGGGGGTACTGGGGCCAACGTCCTGACTTTC.